The entry that follows covers one T cell receptor (beta chain) sequence. There is no known antigen for this receptor. No base quality values were provided; no much bigger clone lies one nucleotide off. The library was prepared using 5' RACE. The sequencer was an Illumina HiSeq 2500. The second PCR ran for about 6 to 11 cycles and used a J-beta primer mix along with a sample-barcoded 5' primer. A template-switch 5' adaptor carrying 12 random nucleotides introduced a unique molecular identifier onto each TCR beta cDNA molecule. Each sample yielded at least 3 million CDR3-containing paired-end reads. First-strand cDNA synthesis was performed from all RNA using the Mint cDNA synthesis kit, with priming by a TRBC-specific oligonucleotide. After uracil-DNA glycosylase treatment, a first 18-cycle PCR used universal primers M1SS and BC2_uni_R on all cDNA. The authors' analysis ran thus. Normalization of each sample was performed by random selection of 1 million high-quality reads, each carrying a distinct molecular identifier. Instead of being binned into consensus sequences, reads that shared molecular identifiers were thrown out. MiTCR, set to a Q25 quality threshold and the strictest error-elimination algorithm, was used for CDR3 identification, clonotype clustering and error correction. A nonparametric unseen species model using Euler transformation provided a lower-bound estimate of total TCR beta diversity. The raw public data were reprocessed by TCRdb itself: fastp quality trimming at Q25, MiXCR clonotype calling, in-frame beta chains only. CDR3 protein sequences are deduplicated, and each keeps its most common genes and DNA. These V and J calls originate from TCRdb's pipeline instead of the authors' own analysis. For this sample there are around 1,000,000 distinct CDR3 sequences; 25% appear just once. Together, the top ten hold 0.65% to 0.75% of the sample.

Systemically healthy Caucasian individuals from Russia, over 30 in total and aged roughly 6 to 100 years, were included as donors. Each donor gave 9 to 10 milliliters of peripheral blood, collected into EDTA-treated Vacutainer tubes. Ficoll-Paque density-gradient centrifugation was used to isolate PBMCs, with at least 6.5 million per sample. Trizol reagent was used to extract total RNA from the PBMCs, yielding at least 5.5 micrograms per sample. Naive CD45RAhigh/CD27high T cell percentages were measured by flow cytometry on a PBMC aliquot from every donor. The data were taken from a study of blood T cells in healthy people across ages (dated by TCRdb to the mid-2010s). Regarding the research as a whole: Template switching captured roughly one uniquely barcoded TCR beta cDNA molecule per two T cells in model experiments. To track age-related changes in TCR beta repertoire diversity, the study relied on deep sequencing normalized with unique cDNA molecular identifiers. The donors were split into four age groups: young (average 16 years), middle-aged (around 37), aged (62) and long-lived (82). Using the same blood draw, the study looked at two additional independent replicas of 1 million unique cDNA reads for two donors, one aged 18 to 30 and the other aged 80 or older.

On the study overall, not on this receptor specifically: Compared with the aged group, the long-lived group had more naive CD4+ T cells, fewer expanded clones and increased TCR diversity, a pattern suggesting age selection. Conclusive comparison of naive and antigen-experienced compartments was prevented by the profiling of bulk unsorted PBMCs. Estimates of total diversity based on one million sequenced T cells were considered lower bounds and underestimates. The CMV infection status of donors was not known, potentially confounding age-related changes in expanded clonotypes. As age increased, observed TCR beta diversity per million T cells dropped in a roughly linear way, and a significant reduction was already evident by age 40. A strong correlation was found between observed TCR beta diversity and the percentage of naive T cells measured by flow cytometry.

The CDR3 holds 15 amino acids from the cysteine to the phenylalanine. Just CDR3 DNA is preserved here, 45 bases in frame from base 1. The germline V gene encodes CDR1 SGHTA and CDR2 FQGNSA. V loses 2 bases of germline sequence and J loses 1 base, and the interval between the two ends is 10 bases. The data also belong to a second study, concerning T cells of mothers and their children. As noted in the second study: The donors were nine systemically healthy Caucasian individuals, made up of three mothers and their six children. cDNA synthesis used all of the extracted RNA, with about 1.5 ug of RNA in each 15 ul reaction. In the second PCR, the M1S primer added sample barcodes and 2-4 random nucleotides. More than 9 million TCR beta CDR3 reads were obtained from each mother, and about 3 million reads were obtained from each child. Thymic selection shapes the output of TCR recombination in a similar way in related and unrelated pairs, and inherited differences have a minor effect. Related mother-child pairs always showed normalized repertoire overlap that was slightly higher than in unrelated mother-child pairs, though the difference was never significant. Persistent microchimeric T cell clones were not detected, at a sensitivity of 95 to 100 clones per million clonotypes. In the study, deep NGS was used to compare the TCR beta repertoires of mothers and children, and features distinguishing related mother-child pairs from unrelated individuals were sought. On average, the children were about 12 +/- 4 years old, while the mothers were approximately 40 +/- 4 years old. Libraries were sequenced on Illumina HiSeq 2000 with 100+100 nt paired-end reads after adapter ligation with NEBNext reagents. To prevent cross-contamination, the mother and child libraries were prepared a month apart and were sequenced in separate runs. Between about 500,000 and 2,100,000 distinct TCR beta clonotypes were identified per donor. Naive TCR beta clonotypes were estimated from low-frequency clonotypes matched to each donor's FACS-determined naive share, without sorting.

The chain employs TRBV7-2 and TRBJ2-3, with the identity of the D gene unclear. This receptor was taken from a girl aged 2 to 9 in good health. Sequenced: blood. The nucleotide sequence reads TGTGCCAGCAGCTTAAGACTTTCCCGCACAGATACGCAGTATTTT. Its protein reads: CASSLRLSRTDTQYF.